The 8 T cell receptor beta chains below come from one sample, sequenced in a study of T cell repertoires in cytomegalovirus infection. TCRdb reanalysed the reads using MiXCR and keeps one entry per CDR3 protein. The sample has about 100,000 distinct CDR3 sequences, 23% seen once. Sequenced input: CD8+ T cells from PBMCs. The receptors originated from a human donor in good health (CMV status not recorded). Some clones in this sample may be carry-over from other donors' samples.

The count of this clonotype is one. Being one base from a much bigger clone, this may be a read error. The chain recombines TRBV6-2 or TRBV6-3 with TRBJ2-2; 9 positions agree with TRBD1. Germline V gene data show CDR1 as MNHEY and CDR2 as SVGEGT. This CDR3 contains 17 residues. For the CDR3, the DNA is TGTGCCAGCAGTTACCCCCGCCCGGACAGGGGAACCGGGGTGCTGTTTTTT. Translating it yields CASSYPRPDRGTGVLFF.

As regards this clonotype: The CDR3 does not close with the conserved phenylalanine or tryptophan, likely indicating a read error. The chain is built from TRBV6-2 or TRBV6-3 and TRBJ2-7, with TRBD1 matching over 8 bases. Germline CDR1 and CDR2: MNHEY and SVGEGT. Trimming took 4 bases from V and 6 from J; bases not matched to a gene: 17. CDR3 length equals 17 residues. CDR3 sequence: CASSSPRQGRTHREQYL. The DNA of the CDR3 is TGTGCCAGCAGTTCCCCAAGACAGGGGAGAACGCATCGCGAGCAGTACTTG.

V usage is TRBV20-1 and J usage is TRBJ2-3; unclear D gene. This CDR3 comprises 15 residues. Germline loops: CDR1 DFQATT, CDR2 SNEGSKA (reference sequence). Trimming pared 0 bases from V and 1 base from J, leaving 11 bases between. The CDR3 region has the DNA TGCAGTGCTAGAGATTGGGGAAGCGGCACAGATACGCAGTATTTT. It specifies CSARDWGSGTDTQYF.

The gene calls are TRBV4-2 and TRBJ2-7; D is unresolved. This CDR3 is built from 13 residues. Germline values: CDR1 LGHNA, CDR2 YNFKEQ. V was pared by 5 bases and J by 3 bases, with 11 bases between. The chain's CDR3 is CASSARENYEQYF. Here the CDR3 DNA reads TGTGCCAGCAGCGCACGAGAGAACTACGAGCAGTACTTC.

Only a few counts were recorded for this clonotype. This chain joins TRBV12-5 and TRBJ2-6; D might be TRBD1 (5 bases). The CDR3 runs to 18 residues. Trimming removed 3 bases from V and 0 bases from J, with 15 bases in between. Germline V CDR1 and CDR2: LGHNT, FRNRAP. In nucleotides, the CDR3 is TGTGCTAGTGGTTTCTTCGACAGTACCCCCTCTGGGGCCAACGTCCTGACTTTC. It is translated as CASGFFDSTPSGANVLTF.

In its sample, this clonotype was seen many times. This chain links TRBV7-2 with TRBJ2-2; 7 bases align to TRBD1. The V gene's germline CDR1 is SGHTA and CDR2 FQGNSA. With 5 bases clipped from V and 1 base from J, the junction kept 7 bases outside the gene matches. This CDR3 is built from 16 residues. The CDR3 is CASSIEGQMNTGELFF. The CDR3 region has the DNA TGTGCCAGCAGCATAGAGGGACAGATGAACACCGGGGAGCTGTTTTTT.

Worth noting for this clonotype: Because the CDR3 is missing its conserved closing phenylalanine or tryptophan, this is likely a read error. The rearrangement uses TRBV14 and TRBJ2-1, with TRBD1 as a possible D gene (6 bases). CDR3 length equals 16 residues. The V gene lost 3 bases and the J gene lost 3 bases, with 15 bases spanning the gap. The germline CDR1 and CDR2 sequences are SGHDN and FVKESK. CDR3 sequence reads: CASSQNRASFYNEQFS. The CDR3 DNA is TGTGCCAGCAGCCAGAACAGGGCATCTTTCTACAATGAGCAGTTCTCC.

This clonotype was observed a handful of times. The J gene is TRBJ1-1, the V gene TRBV7-2; TRBD1 matches 8 bases. This CDR3 contains 18 residues. V gave up 0 bases and J gave up 0 bases; unmatched junction bases: 9. Germline V lookup: CDR1 SGHTA, CDR2 FQGNSA. In nucleotides, the CDR3 is TGTGCCAGCAGCTTAGCGGGGACAGGTACATTAATGAACACTGAAGCTTTCTTT. It codes for CASSLAGTGTLMNTEAFF.